This TCR beta chain was documented in a study of CD8 T cells in Susac syndrome. General study points: An acknowledgment was made by the study that its TCR sequencing and HLA analysis involved relatively few individuals.

Comment on this clonotype: Antigen specificity is unknown.

Random hexamers primed reverse transcription of roughly 0.5 to 1 ug RNA. Amplification of TCR beta CDR3 across 54 Vbeta and 13 Jbeta was performed with immunoSEQ multiplex PCR. MiXCR, applied by TCRdb to the immunoSEQ multiplex PCR reads, yields one record per CDR3 protein. The sample carries some 120,000 distinct CDR3 sequences, about 94% recorded once. The authors carried out high-throughput sequencing of TCR beta. They applied it to CD8+ and CD4+ T cells obtained from blood. The multiple sclerosis controls were treatment-naive patients affected by stable or active relapsing-remitting disease. This CDR3 comprises 15 residues. Germline values: CDR1 MNHEY, CDR2 SVGEGT. V lost 6 bases and J lost 2, with 15 bases in between.

The chain uses TRBV6-2 or TRBV6-3 and TRBJ2-3; tentatively, D is TRBD2 (6 bases). Input material: CD4+ T cells from PBMCs. The source is a human donor with multiple sclerosis. The CDR3 is CASRTGGDSTDTQYF. Written as DNA, the CDR3 is TGTGCCAGCAGAACGGGCGGGGATTCCACAGATACGCAGTATTTT.